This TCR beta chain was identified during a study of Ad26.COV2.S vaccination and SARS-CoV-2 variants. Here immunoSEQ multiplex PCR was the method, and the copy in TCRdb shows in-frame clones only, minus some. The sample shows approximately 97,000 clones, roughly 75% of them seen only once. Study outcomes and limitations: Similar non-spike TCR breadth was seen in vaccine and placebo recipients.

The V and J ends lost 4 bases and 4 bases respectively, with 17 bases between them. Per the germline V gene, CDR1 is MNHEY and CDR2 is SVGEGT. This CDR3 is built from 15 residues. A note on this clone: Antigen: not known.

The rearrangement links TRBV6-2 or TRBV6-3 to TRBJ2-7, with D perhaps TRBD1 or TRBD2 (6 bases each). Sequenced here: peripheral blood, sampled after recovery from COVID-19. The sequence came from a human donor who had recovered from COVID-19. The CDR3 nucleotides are TGTGCCAGCAGTTCGGGGGCGAACAGTCGATACGAGCAGTACTTC. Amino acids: CASSSGANSRYEQYF.